Shown below are 30 T cell receptor beta chains from a single sample sequenced in a study of cytomegalovirus exposure and HLA in healthy donors. PCR employed 60 Vbeta and 13 Jbeta primers. The data were produced by immunoSEQ multiplex PCR, yet TCRdb's version contains in-frame clones alone and is incomplete. The data contain some 96,000 clones, roughly three quarters of them singletons. Input material: PBMCs. The receptor source for this set is a female donor in good health and CMV-seronegative.

The chain links TRBV4-2 to TRBJ2-5; the match to TRBD1 covers 8 bases. Trimming cost V 0 bases and J 4 bases; bases outside gene matches: 4. The germline gives CDR1 LGHNA, CDR2 YNFKEQ. This CDR3 region has 15 residues. The CDR3 sequence: CASSQDTGGGETQYF. CDR3 DNA sequence: TGTGCCAGCAGCCAAGATACAGGGGGAGGAGAGACCCAGTACTTC.

This chain connects TRBV2 to TRBJ1-1, with D tentatively TRBD1 (6 bases). Trimming took off 6 bases at V and 5 bases at J, with 16 bases between the two ends. The V gene's germline CDR1 is SNHLY and CDR2 FYNNEI. The CDR3 runs to 14 residues. The chain's CDR3 is CASRARQVGTEAFF. The DNA for the CDR3 is TGTGCCAGCAGAGCTAGACAGGTGGGAACTGAAGCTTTCTTT.

The rearrangement uses TRBV7-3 and TRBJ1-6; D perhaps matches TRBD1 (5 bases). From germline, CDR1 is SGHTA and CDR2 FQGTGA. V lost 0 bases and J 9 bases, leaving 9 bases between the germline ends. The CDR3 has 14 amino acids. The CDR3 DNA is TGTGCCAGCAGCTTAACTGGGGCGAGTTCACCCCTCCACTTT. This codes for CASSLTGASSPLHF.

The chain uses TRBV7-3 and TRBJ1-2; weak D call: TRBD1 (5 bases). This CDR3 contains 14 residues. CDR1 and CDR2 (germline): SGHTA, FQGTGA. V was pared by 6 bases and J by 4 bases, with 15 bases between. CDR3 sequence (DNA): TGTGCCAGCAGTCAGGATCAGGGTGGCTATGGCTACACCTTC. This encodes CASSQDQGGYGYTF.

The chain combines TRBV1 with TRBJ2-4; TRBD2, the D gene given by the table, was not confirmed from the DNA. TRBV1 is noted as a pseudogene. CDR3 length: 19 amino acids. The CDR3 DNA reads TGCACCAGCAGCCCGTTTGCCGGGACTAGCGCACTAGCCAAAAACATTCAGTACTTC. Its translation is CTSSPFAGTSALAKNIQYF.

The rearrangement joins TRBV5-4 to TRBJ2-3; the D gene is possibly TRBD2 (6 bases). Germline loops: CDR1 SGHNT, CDR2 YYREEE (reference sequence). V was pared by 1 base and J by 3 bases, with 15 bases between. The CDR3 consists of 16 residues. CDR3 amino acids: CASSLQRVIGTDTQYF. The CDR3 bases are TGTGCCAGCAGCTTGCAGCGGGTTATTGGAACAGATACGCAGTATTTT.

This chain uses TRBV30 with TRBJ2-5, with TRBD2 matching 10 bases. CDR3 length equals 15 residues. V lost 2 bases, J lost 1 base, and 4 bases stayed unmatched. CDR1 and CDR2 (germline): GTSNPN, SVGIG (reference sequence). CDR3 sequence (DNA): TGTGCCTGGAGTCGGCTAGCGGGGGCCCAAGAGACCCAGTACTTC. This gives the protein CAWSRLAGAQETQYF.

V and J are TRBV7-8 and TRBJ1-1; possibly TRBD1 for D (6 bases). CDR1 is SGHVS, CDR2 FQNEAQ, per germline. This CDR3 contains 16 residues. V gave up 5 bases and J gave up 2 bases, with 18 bases separating them. The CDR3 DNA follows: TGTGCCAGCAGCCCAACCACAGGGCCGATTAACACTGAAGCTTTCTTT. Amino acid sequence: CASSPTTGPINTEAFF.

This clone was seen a few times. In DNA, the CDR3 is TGTGCCAGCGGACAGGTCATGGGTTCTGGGGCCAACGTCCTGACTTTC. This codes for CASGQVMGSGANVLTF. The rearrangement joins TRBV6-6 to TRBJ2-6; 7 nucleotides align to TRBD1. J gave up 1 base and V 8 bases, and 8 bases lay outside the gene matches. In germline, CDR1 is MNHNY, CDR2 SVGAGI (reference sequence). This CDR3 contains 16 residues.

The sample holds a few counts of this clone. V usage is TRBV5-1 and J usage is TRBJ1-1, with a possible D match to TRBD1 (5 bases). V was pared by 1 base and J by 4 bases, with 11 bases between. The CDR3 runs 14 residues. The germline V gene encodes CDR1 SGHRS and CDR2 YFSETQ. The CDR3 is CASSLSGGITEAFF. The CDR3 bases are TGCGCCAGCAGCTTGTCCGGGGGAATCACTGAAGCTTTCTTT.

The chain couples TRBV27 to TRBJ2-5; D not resolved. Trimming left V 3 bases short and J 3 bases short, with 8 bases between. The CDR3 is 13 residues long. CDR1 is MNHEY and CDR2 is SMNVEV in the germline V gene (reference sequence). The CDR3 sequence is CASSFREKETQYF. The DNA of the CDR3 is TGTGCCAGCAGTTTCCGCGAGAAAGAGACCCAGTACTTC.

This chain uses TRBV30 with TRBJ2-7; D is undetermined. V was cut by 1 base and J by 2 bases, with 15 bases left in between. In germline, CDR1 is GTSNPN, CDR2 SVGIG (reference sequence). CDR3 length: 15 residues. The CDR3 DNA is TGTGCCTGGAGTGGGTATACAGACGGCCCCTACGAGCAGTACTTC. Translation: CAWSGYTDGPYEQYF.

The chain carries TRBV7-9 and TRBJ2-5; 7 bases fit TRBD1. Germline CDR1 reads SEHNR; CDR2 reads FQNEAQ (reference sequence). The V and J ends lost 5 bases and 5 bases, in that order; junction bases with no gene match: 5. The CDR3 length is 13 residues. CDR3 region: CASSRTGVETQYF. For the CDR3, the DNA is TGTGCCAGCAGCCGAACAGGGGTTGAGACCCAGTACTTC.

This clone has a single count. The chain combines TRBV11-1 with TRBJ2-7; the match to TRBD1 covers 9 bases. The CDR3 sequence is 14 residues long. The junction had 10 bases not matched to a gene; V was cut back by 8 bases and J by 5 bases. From germline, CDR1 is SGHAT and CDR2 FQDESV (reference sequence). Here the CDR3 DNA reads TGTGCCAGCGGCCTCGGGACAGGGTTTCACGAGCAGTACTTC. Translating gives CASGLGTGFHEQYF.

V gene TRBV5-1 combines with J gene TRBJ2-7; 13 positions agree with TRBD2. CDR3 length: 14 residues. Per germline, CDR1 SGHRS and CDR2 YFSETQ. Trimming at V came to 0 bases and at J to 6 bases, leaving 0 bases not matched to a gene. The CDR3 spells CASSLGTSGSEQYF. For the CDR3, the DNA is TGCGCCAGCAGCTTGGGGACTAGCGGGAGCGAGCAGTACTTC.

The chain links TRBV27 to TRBJ2-3; D gene ambiguous. V lost 8 bases to trimming and J lost 1 base, with 19 bases between them. Germline CDR1 reads MNHEY; CDR2 reads SMNVEV (reference sequence). The length of the CDR3 is 16 residues. The CDR3 is CASPRRKDGGTDTQYF. The CDR3 DNA follows: TGTGCCAGCCCCCGCCGCAAGGATGGAGGCACAGATACGCAGTATTTT.

V gene TRBV9 combines with J gene TRBJ2-3; 9 bases line up with TRBD2. Trimming took 1 base from V and 5 from J; bases not matched to a gene: 8. The CDR3 contains 16 residues. Germline V CDR1 and CDR2: SGDLS, YYNGEE. CDR3 sequence reads: CASSVRPGLAIDTQYF. The CDR3 region has the DNA TGTGCCAGCAGCGTAAGGCCGGGACTAGCTATAGATACGCAGTATTTT.

This rearrangement joins TRBV28 to TRBJ2-7; TRBD2 matches 7 bases. The CDR3 is 15 residues long. The junction had 8 bases not matched to a gene; V was cut back by 6 bases and J by 0 bases. Germline CDR1 is MDHEN and CDR2 is SYDVKM. CDR3 sequence: CASRLAAGDSYEQYF. The DNA of the CDR3 is TGTGCCAGCAGGCTAGCTGCGGGGGACTCCTACGAGCAGTACTTC.

The rearrangement uses TRBV18 and TRBJ1-5, with a weak D call TRBD1 (5 bases). CDR1 is KGHSH, CDR2 LQKENI, per germline. V lost 3 bases to trimming and J lost 0 bases, with 18 bases between them. The CDR3 sequence is 18 residues long. The CDR3 coding sequence is TGTGCCAGCTCACCCTCCAGGGTATTCTCGGATAGCAATCAGCCCCAGCATTTT. As protein: CASSPSRVFSDSNQPQHF.

This clone appeared a few times. The chain is built from TRBV9 and TRBJ2-5; 8 bases match TRBD1. V was clipped by 4 bases and J by 6 bases; unmatched bases: 8. The CDR3 loop spans 14 amino acids. CDR1 is SGDLS, CDR2 YYNGEE, per germline. CDR3 protein: CASSFLGQGQTQYF. The DNA of the CDR3 is TGTGCCAGCAGCTTCCTCGGACAGGGACAGACCCAGTACTTC. Looking up the rest from reference TRBV9 and TRBJ2-5 gives the full variable domain: DSGVTQTPKHLITATGQRVTLRCSPRSGDLSVYWYQQSLDQGLQFLIQYYNGEERAKGNILERFSAQQFPDLHSELNLSSLELGDSALYFCASSFLGQGQTQYFGPGTRLLVL.

This clone has a single count. The chain employs TRBV28 and TRBJ2-1; 8 positions match TRBD2. Per the germline V gene, CDR1 is MDHEN and CDR2 is SYDVKM. CDR3 length: 15 amino acids. The V segment lost 7 bases and the J segment 0 bases; nucleotides outside the gene matches: 5. CDR3 residues: CASTHSGNSYNEQFF. In DNA, the CDR3 is TGTGCCAGCACCCATAGCGGGAACTCCTACAATGAGCAGTTCTTC.

V usage is TRBV5-3 and J usage is TRBJ2-7, with 12 bases lining up with TRBD1. TRBV5-3 is treated as an ORF (open reading frame) with a function not yet certain. J lost 5 bases, V lost 4 bases, and 7 bases had no gene match. This CDR3 contains 15 residues. The DNA for the CDR3 is TGTGCCAGAAGCCGGCCCGGGACAGGGGGCCACGAGCAGTACTTC. Residues: CARSRPGTGGHEQYF.

V is TRBV11-3 and J is TRBJ2-1; perhaps TRBD2 as D (6 bases). The V gene's germline CDR1 is SGHNT and CDR2 YENEEA. V dropped 6 bases and J dropped 7 bases, with 19 bases sitting between them. The CDR3 contains 15 residues. The CDR3 protein is CASRPGGLEGNEQFF. The CDR3 region has the DNA TGTGCCAGCAGACCTGGGGGTCTGGAGGGGAATGAGCAGTTCTTC.

V and J are TRBV27 and TRBJ2-5; D perhaps matches TRBD2 (6 bases). The J call may not be correct, given that the DNA end is closer to TRBJ2-7. This CDR3 is built from 14 residues. The germline V gene has CDR1 MNHEY and CDR2 SMNVEV (reference sequence). The chain's CDR3 is CASSRDRKRDEQYF. The CDR3 nucleotides are TGTGCCAGCAGTCGGGACCGTAAGCGGGACGAGCAGTACTTC.

The chain uses TRBV30 and TRBJ2-7; 7 bases are a match to TRBD1. This CDR3 region has 17 residues. CDR1 is GTSNPN and CDR2 is SVGIG in the germline V gene (reference sequence). V dropped 5 bases and J dropped 2; count of bases not matched to a gene: 18. The CDR3 protein is CAWDSWGTGAKTYEQYF. Here the CDR3 DNA reads TGTGCCTGGGACTCCTGGGGAACAGGGGCGAAAACCTACGAGCAGTACTTC.

The CDR3 is CASTSGGGTSGRLVYNEQFF. CDR3 DNA: TGCGCCAGCACCTCGGGAGGGGGAACTAGCGGGAGACTGGTATACAATGAGCAGTTCTTC. The V gene is TRBV5-1, the J gene TRBJ2-1; 11 bases agree with TRBD2. Germline V gives CDR1 SGHRS, CDR2 YFSETQ. The CDR3 totals 20 residues. J was trimmed by 4 bases and V by 6 bases; bases with no gene match: 21.

The rearrangement links TRBV10-3 to TRBJ2-2, with 9 positions matching TRBD2. J was trimmed by 1 base and V by 6 bases; bases with no gene match: 3. This CDR3 spans 15 amino acids. Germline V gives CDR1 ENHRY, CDR2 SYGVKD. CDR3 sequence reads: CAIRNSGGNTGELFF. As DNA, the CDR3 is TGTGCCATCAGGAATAGCGGGGGGAACACCGGGGAGCTGTTTTTT.

This chain connects TRBV19 to TRBJ2-2; 13 bases map to TRBD2. The CDR3 is 18 amino acids. V lost 3 bases and J lost 1; bases outside the gene matches: 5. Germline loops: CDR1 LNHDA, CDR2 SQIVND (reference sequence). This CDR3 is CASSIRTSGRLNTGELFF. The CDR3, as DNA: TGTGCCAGTAGTATTCGGACTAGCGGGAGATTGAACACCGGGGAGCTGTTTTTT.

J is TRBJ2-5 and V is TRBV7-3; TRBD1 aligns across 9 bases. In germline, CDR1 is SGHTA, CDR2 FQGTGA. Trimming at V came to 0 bases and at J to 3 bases, leaving 2 bases not matched to a gene. The length of the CDR3 is 15 residues. The CDR3 is CASSLTGDREETQYF. Here the CDR3 DNA reads TGTGCCAGCAGCTTAACGGGGGACAGGGAAGAGACCCAGTACTTC.

J is TRBJ2-1 and V is TRBV4-1; D is possibly TRBD1 (6 bases). This CDR3 is built from 17 residues. Trimming took 2 bases from V and 7 from J, leaving 21 bases between them. Germline assignment: CDR1 MGHRA and CDR2 YSYEKL. The CDR3 nucleotides are TGCGCCAGCAGCCAACTCACAGGGCTTTTATTAAGGAATGAGCAGTTCTTC. Its protein product is CASSQLTGLLLRNEQFF.